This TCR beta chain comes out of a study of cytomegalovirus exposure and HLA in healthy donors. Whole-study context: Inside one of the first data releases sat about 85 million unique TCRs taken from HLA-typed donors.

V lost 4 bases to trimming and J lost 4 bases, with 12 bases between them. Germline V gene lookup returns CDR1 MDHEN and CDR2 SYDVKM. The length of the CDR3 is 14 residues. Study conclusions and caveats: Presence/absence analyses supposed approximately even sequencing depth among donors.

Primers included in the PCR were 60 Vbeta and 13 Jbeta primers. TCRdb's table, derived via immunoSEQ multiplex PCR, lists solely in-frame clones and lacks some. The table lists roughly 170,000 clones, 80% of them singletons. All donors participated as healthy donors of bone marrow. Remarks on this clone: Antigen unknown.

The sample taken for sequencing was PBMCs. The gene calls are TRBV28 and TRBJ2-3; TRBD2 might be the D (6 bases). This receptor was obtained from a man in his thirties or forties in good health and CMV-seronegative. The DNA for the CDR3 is TGTGCCAGCAGTTCGGGACTCCCTGCAGATACGCAGTATTTT. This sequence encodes CASSSGLPADTQYF.